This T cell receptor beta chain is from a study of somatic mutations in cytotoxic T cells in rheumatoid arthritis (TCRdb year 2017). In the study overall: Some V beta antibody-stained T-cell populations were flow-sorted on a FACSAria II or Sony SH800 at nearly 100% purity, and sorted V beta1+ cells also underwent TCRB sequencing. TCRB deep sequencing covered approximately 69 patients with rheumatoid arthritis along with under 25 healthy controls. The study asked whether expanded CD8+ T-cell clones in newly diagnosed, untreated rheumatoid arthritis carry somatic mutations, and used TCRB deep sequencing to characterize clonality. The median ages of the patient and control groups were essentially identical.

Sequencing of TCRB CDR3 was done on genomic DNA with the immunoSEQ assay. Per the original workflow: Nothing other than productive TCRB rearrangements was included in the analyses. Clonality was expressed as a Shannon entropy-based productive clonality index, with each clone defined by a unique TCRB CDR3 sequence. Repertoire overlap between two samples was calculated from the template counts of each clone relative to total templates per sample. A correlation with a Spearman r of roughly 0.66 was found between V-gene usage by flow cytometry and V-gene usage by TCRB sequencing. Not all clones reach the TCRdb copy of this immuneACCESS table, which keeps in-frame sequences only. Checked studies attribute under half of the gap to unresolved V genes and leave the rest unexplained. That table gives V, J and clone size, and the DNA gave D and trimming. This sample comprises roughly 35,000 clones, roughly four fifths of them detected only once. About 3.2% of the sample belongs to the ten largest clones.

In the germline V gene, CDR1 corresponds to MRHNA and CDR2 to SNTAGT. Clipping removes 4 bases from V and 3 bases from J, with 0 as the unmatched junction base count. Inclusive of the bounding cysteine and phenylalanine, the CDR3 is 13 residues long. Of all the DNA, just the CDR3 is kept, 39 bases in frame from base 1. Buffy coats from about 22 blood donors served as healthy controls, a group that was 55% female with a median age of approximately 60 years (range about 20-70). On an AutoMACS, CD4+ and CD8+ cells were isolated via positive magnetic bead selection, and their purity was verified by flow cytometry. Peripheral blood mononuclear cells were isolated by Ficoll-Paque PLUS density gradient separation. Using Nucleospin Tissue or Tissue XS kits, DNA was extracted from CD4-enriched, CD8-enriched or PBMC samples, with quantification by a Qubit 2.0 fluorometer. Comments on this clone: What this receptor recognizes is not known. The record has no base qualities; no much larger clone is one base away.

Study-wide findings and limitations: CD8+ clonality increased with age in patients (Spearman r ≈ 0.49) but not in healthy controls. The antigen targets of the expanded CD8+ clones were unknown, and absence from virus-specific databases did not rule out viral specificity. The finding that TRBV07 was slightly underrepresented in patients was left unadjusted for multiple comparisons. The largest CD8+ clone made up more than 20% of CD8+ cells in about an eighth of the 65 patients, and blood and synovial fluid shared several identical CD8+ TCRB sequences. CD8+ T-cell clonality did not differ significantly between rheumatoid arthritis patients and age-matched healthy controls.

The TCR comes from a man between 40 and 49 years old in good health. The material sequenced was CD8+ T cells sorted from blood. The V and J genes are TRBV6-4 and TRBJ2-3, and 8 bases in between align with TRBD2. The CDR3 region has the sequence CASSASGTDTQYF. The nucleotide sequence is TGTGCCAGCAGTGCTAGCGGGACAGATACGCAGTATTTT.